This T cell receptor beta chain is drawn from a study of blood T cell repertoires in COVID-19. The overall study: Donors in the United States, Italy and Spain gave samples during acute or convalescent COVID-19.

In the authors' methods: Quantification of nucleated cells was approximated via reference gene primer amplification. Libraries were prepared by immunoSEQ multiplex PCR; TCRdb keeps only in-frame clonotypes and omits some of them. V, J and clone size reflect that table, while D and trimming were determined from the DNA. The data hold roughly 180,000 clones, with roughly nine tenths observed a single time. The sequencing input was peripheral blood. The TCR was taken from a man in his 70s with active or convalescent COVID-19.

The CDR3 protein is CASSSGGSTEAFF. CDR3 sequence (DNA): TGCGCCAGCAGCTCAGGGGGAAGCACTGAAGCTTTCTTT. This rearrangement joins TRBV5-1 to TRBJ1-1; 7 bases align to TRBD1. In germline, CDR1 is SGHRS, CDR2 YFSETQ. V shed 3 bases, J shed 4 bases, and the junction held 3 bases outside the gene matches. This CDR3 comprises 13 residues.